These 30 T cell receptor beta chains came from one sample sequenced in a study of blood T cell repertoires in COVID-19. Only in-frame clones appear in the TCRdb table, and some are missing; sequencing was by immunoSEQ multiplex PCR. The table shows hundreds of thousands of clones, with around 90% occurring only once. Sequencing was performed on peripheral blood. These receptors came from a man older than 75 with acute or convalescent COVID-19.

The rearrangement uses TRBV2 and TRBJ2-5; 10 nucleotides match TRBD1. The ends lost 6 bases at V and 2 bases at J; junction bases unmatched: 9. The germline V gene encodes CDR1 SNHLY and CDR2 FYNNEI. CDR3 size: 16 residues. The CDR3 DNA reads TGTGCCAGCAGCCTACTGGGGACAGGGGAACAAGAGACCCAGTACTTC. This sequence encodes CASSLLGTGEQETQYF.

The gene calls are TRBV4-3 and TRBJ1-4; D is undetermined. In germline, CDR1 is LGHNA, CDR2 YSLEER. The CDR3 runs 12 residues. Trimming pared 0 bases from V and 11 bases from J, leaving 7 bases between. CDR3 loop: CASSQDGQKLFF. Written as DNA, the CDR3 is TGCGCCAGCAGCCAAGATGGGCAGAAACTGTTTTTT.

The chain links TRBV5-1 to TRBJ1-1; 8 positions agree with TRBD1. The CDR3 consists of 15 residues. Per the germline V gene, CDR1 is SGHRS and CDR2 is YFSETQ. Trimming took 4 bases from V and 7 from J; bases not matched to a gene: 12. In nucleotides, the CDR3 is TGCGCCAGCAGCCCGACGGGACAGGCGTCTGATGAAGCTTTCTTT. This gives the protein CASSPTGQASDEAFF. Full variable domain (missing parts from reference TRBV5-1 and TRBJ1-1): KAGVTQTPRYLIKTRGQQVTLSCSPISGHRSVSWYQQTPGQGLQFLFEYFSETQRNKGNFPGRFSGRQFSNSRSEMNVSTLELGDSALYLCASSPTGQASDEAFFGQGTRLTVV.

The CDR3 DNA sequence: TGTGCCAGCAGCTCTCGGGGGGCCAACGTCCTGACTTTC. Translated, it gives CASSSRGANVLTF. The J gene is TRBJ2-6, the V gene TRBV7-2; D gene uncertain. Germline CDR1 is SGHTA and CDR2 is FQGNSA. V was pared by 4 bases and J by 4 bases, with 5 bases between. This CDR3 has 13 amino acids.

This clone appeared a single time. This CDR3 is CASTADSEAPQHF. The CDR3 coding sequence is TGTGCCAGCACCGCGGACAGCGAGGCGCCCCAGCATTTT. The chain joins TRBV12-3 or TRBV12-4 to TRBJ1-5; weak D call: TRBD1 (6 bases). Trimming stripped 7 bases from V and 9 bases from J, with 16 bases between. This CDR3 spans 13 amino acids.

The rearrangement joins TRBV15 to TRBJ1-2, with a tentative D call TRBD1 (5 bases). This CDR3 has 16 residues. V lost 8 bases, J lost 3 bases, and 22 bases lay in between. The germline V gene has CDR1 LNHNV and CDR2 YYDKDF (reference sequence). This chain's CDR3 is CATRGNGEGADYGYTF. The CDR3, as DNA: TGTGCCACCCGGGGGAACGGCGAGGGCGCCGACTATGGCTACACCTTC.

The chain employs TRBV28 and TRBJ1-4, with D possibly TRBD1 on 6 matching bases. The V and J ends lost 4 bases and 7 bases respectively, with 19 bases between them. This CDR3 region has 16 residues. Germline CDR1 is MDHEN and CDR2 is SYDVKM. Here the CDR3 reads CASSYPGGAVGEKLFF. The CDR3 DNA reads TGTGCCAGCAGTTACCCGGGGGGGGCAGTAGGTGAAAAACTGTTTTTT.

This rearrangement joins TRBV4-1 to TRBJ2-7, with D perhaps matching TRBD2 (6 bases). Trimming left V 1 base short and J 2 bases short, with 15 bases between. The CDR3 loop spans 16 amino acids. CDR1 and CDR2 (germline): MGHRA, YSYEKL. The CDR3 reads CASSQGESSATYEQYF. CDR3 nucleotides: TGCGCCAGCAGCCAAGGAGAATCTAGCGCAACCTACGAGCAGTACTTC.

In this sample, this clone turned up a few times. The rearrangement links TRBV6-5 to TRBJ1-1; D is unresolved. Germline assignment: CDR1 MNHEY and CDR2 SVGAGI. CDR3 length: 15 residues. Trimming pared 5 bases from V and 1 base from J, leaving 14 bases between. The CDR3 DNA reads as TGTGCCAGCAGTCGCCAACACACAAAGAACACTGAAGCTTTCTTT. This gives the protein CASSRQHTKNTEAFF.

This chain connects TRBV6-5 to TRBJ2-1; the match to TRBD2 covers 10 bases. Germline-derived CDR1 and CDR2 are MNHEY and SVGAGI. This CDR3 contains 16 residues. Germline trimming cut 0 bases from V and 3 bases from J; bases unmatched to any gene: 2. The CDR3 bases are TGTGCCAGCAGTTACTCGTCTAGCGGGAGCTACAATGAGCAGTTCTTC. Amino acid sequence: CASSYSSSGSYNEQFF.

The chain links TRBV3-1 (or the pseudogene TRBV3-2) to TRBJ2-7, with 10 bases lining up with TRBD1. The germline gives CDR1 LGHDT, CDR2 YNNKEL (reference sequence). The CDR3 has 14 residues. V trimming: 4 bases; J trimming: 6 bases; junction bases outside the gene matches: 6. CDR3 protein: CASSLRDRGSEQYF. DNA of the CDR3: TGTGCCAGCAGCCTCCGGGACAGGGGAAGCGAGCAGTACTTC.

The rearrangement uses TRBV6-2 or TRBV6-3 and TRBJ1-2; TRBD1 is a possible D gene (5 bases). The V gene's germline CDR1 is MNHEY and CDR2 SVGEGT. V was shortened by 4 bases and J by 1 base, with 16 bases between the two germline ends. This CDR3 has 16 residues. The CDR3 region is CASSSGQGPFNYGYTF. Here the CDR3 DNA reads TGTGCCAGCAGTTCCGGGCAGGGCCCATTTAACTATGGCTACACCTTC.

The chain is built from TRBV5-8 and TRBJ2-1; 12 bases match TRBD2. Germline CDR1 reads SGHTS; CDR2 reads YDEGEE. The CDR3 consists of 17 residues. With V trimmed by 3 bases and J by 8 bases, 12 bases remained unmatched. CDR3 sequence (DNA): TGTGCCAGCAGCTCCGAATTTCTAGCGGGAGGGTTGGATGAGCAGTTCTTC. It encodes CASSSEFLAGGLDEQFF.

This chain joins TRBV6-5 and TRBJ2-7; D is undetermined. Germline CDR1 and CDR2: MNHEY and SVGAGI. V lost 7 bases to trimming and J lost 5 bases, with 12 bases between them. The CDR3 is 12 amino acids. The CDR3 region has the DNA TGTGCCAGCATATTCGGGTTGAACGAGCAGTACTTC. It specifies CASIFGLNEQYF.

The J gene is TRBJ2-1, the V gene TRBV11-3; TRBD2 is a possible D gene (5 bases). The germline V and J ends were trimmed by 5 bases and 4 bases, with 15 bases remaining between them. Germline lookup yields CDR1 SGHNT and CDR2 YENEEA. There are 15 residues in the CDR3. The CDR3 spells CASSRSEGRYNEQFF. The CDR3 nucleotides are TGTGCCAGCAGCCGATCCGAGGGCCGATACAATGAGCAGTTCTTC.

The rearrangement uses TRBV5-5 and TRBJ1-1, with TRBD1 identical over 9 bases. CDR1 is SGHKS, CDR2 YYEKEE, per germline (reference sequence). This CDR3 spans 16 amino acids. V lost 4 bases, J lost 5 bases, and 12 bases stayed unmatched. The CDR3 bases are TGTGCCAGCAGCCCCATTGTCTCGACAGGGGGGACTGAAGCTTTCTTT. Its translation: CASSPIVSTGGTEAFF. Looking up the rest from reference TRBV5-5 and TRBJ1-1 gives the full variable domain: DAGVTQSPTHLIKTRGQQVTLRCSPISGHKSVSWYQQVLGQGPQFIFQYYEKEERGRGNFPDRFSARQFPNYSSELNVNALLLGDSALYLCASSPIVSTGGTEAFFGQGTRLTVV.

The chain combines TRBV7-9 with TRBJ2-1; 9 nucleotides line up with TRBD1. V was pared by 5 bases and J by 8 bases, with 7 bases of the junction left unmatched. Germline V gene lookup returns CDR1 SEHNR and CDR2 FQNEAQ (reference sequence). CDR3 size: 14 residues. CDR3 protein: CASSPGQGWYEQFF. The CDR3 nucleotides are TGTGCCAGCAGCCCTGGACAGGGGTGGTATGAGCAGTTCTTC.

The chain links TRBV21-1 to TRBJ2-2; the D call in the table, TRBD2, was not verified against the DNA. TRBV21-1 is a pseudogene locus. The CDR3 runs to 18 residues. The CDR3, as DNA: TGTGCCAGCAGCAAAGGAGGACTAGCGGGAGGCCGGAACGGGGAGCTGTTTTTT. This translates into CASSKGGLAGGRNGELFF.

The chain employs TRBV7-2 and TRBJ2-1; TRBD2 aligns across 12 bases. Germline-derived CDR1 and CDR2 are SGHTA and FQGNSA. Losses at the gene ends were 0 bases for V and 10 bases for J; bases not matched to a gene: 7. This CDR3 comprises 16 residues. The CDR3 spells CASSLARLAGAAEQFF. Written as DNA, the CDR3 is TGTGCCAGCAGCTTAGCGAGACTAGCGGGAGCAGCCGAGCAGTTCTTC.

This chain uses TRBV19 with TRBJ2-6; a weak D match, TRBD2 (5 bases). The CDR3 sequence is 15 residues long. V was cut by 3 bases and J by 2 bases, with 8 bases left in between. Germline lookup yields CDR1 LNHDA and CDR2 SQIVND (reference sequence). The CDR3 reads CASSIGVAGANVLTF. CDR3 sequence (DNA): TGTGCCAGTAGTATCGGGGTTGCTGGGGCCAACGTCCTGACTTTC.

V and J are TRBV19 and TRBJ2-2; TRBD1 might be the D (6 bases). This CDR3 is built from 14 residues. Germline-derived CDR1 and CDR2 are LNHDA and SQIVND (reference sequence). The V end lost 6 bases, the J end lost 4 bases, and 12 bases lay between the germline ends. The CDR3 is CASRPGQRTGELFF. CDR3 DNA sequence: TGTGCCAGTAGGCCGGGACAACGCACCGGGGAGCTGTTTTTT.

The J gene is TRBJ2-2, the V gene TRBV11-2; D gene ambiguous. Germline loops: CDR1 SGHAT, CDR2 FQNNGV. V was clipped by 7 bases and J by 4 bases, with 4 bases between them. CDR3 length: 11 residues. CDR3: CASTLTGELFF. In DNA form, the CDR3 reads TGTGCCAGCACCCTCACCGGGGAGCTGTTTTTT. The full variable domain, rest sourced from reference TRBV11-2 and TRBJ2-2, is EAGVAQSPRYKIIEKRQSVAFWCNPISGHATLYWYQQILGQGPKLLIQFQNNGVVDDSQLPKDRFSAERLKGVDSTLKIQPAKLEDSAVYLCASTLTGELFFGEGSRLTVL.

The V and J genes are TRBV4-3 and TRBJ2-5, with 7 bases matching TRBD1. Germline loops: CDR1 LGHNA, CDR2 YSLEER. The ends lost 1 base at V and 4 bases at J; junction bases unmatched: 9. This CDR3 contains 16 residues. The CDR3 bases are TGCGCCAGCAGCCAAGGTGCAGGGGGATTCGTAGAGACCCAGTACTTC. Amino acids: CASSQGAGGFVETQYF.

The chain uses TRBV6-5 and TRBJ1-6; TRBD1 matches 9 bases. The CDR3 extends over 15 amino acids. Germline V gene data show CDR1 as MNHEY and CDR2 as SVGAGI. The V gene end was trimmed by 6 bases and the J gene end by 6 bases; junction bases not matched to a gene: 6. CDR3 coding DNA: TGTGCCAGCAGGGGACAGGGTTTTAGTAATTCACCCCTCCACTTT. Encoded protein: CASRGQGFSNSPLHF.

The chain employs TRBV11-2 and TRBJ1-4; D is ambiguous. The CDR3 runs to 17 residues. From germline, CDR1 is SGHAT and CDR2 FQNNGV. Trimming took off 7 bases at V and 0 bases at J, with 18 bases between the two ends. CDR3 amino acids: CASTLYHRFSTNEKLFF. The CDR3 region has the DNA TGTGCCAGCACCCTATATCATCGTTTCTCAACTAATGAAAAACTGTTTTTT.

This clone was picked up a small number of times. The chain is built from TRBV7-9 and TRBJ2-1, with 7 bases matching TRBD1. J lost 6 bases, V lost 3 bases, and 2 bases had no gene match. The germline gives CDR1 SEHNR, CDR2 FQNEAQ (reference sequence). The CDR3 has 13 residues. The chain's CDR3 is CASSFDRANEQFF. CDR3 nucleotide sequence: TGTGCCAGCAGCTTCGACAGGGCCAATGAGCAGTTCTTC. Full variable domain (missing parts from reference TRBV7-9 and TRBJ2-1): DTGVSQNPRHKITKRGQNVTFRCDPISEHNRLYWYRQTLGQGPEFLTYFQNEAQLEKSRLLSDRFSAERPKGSFSTLEIQRTEQGDSAMYLCASSFDRANEQFFGPGTRLTVL.

This chain links TRBV5-1 with TRBJ1-1; the D is unclear. The CDR3 extends over 13 amino acids. V shed 4 bases and J shed 2 bases, with 9 bases lying between them. Germline V CDR1 and CDR2: SGHRS, YFSETQ. The CDR3 here is CASSLTRNTEAFF. The CDR3 DNA follows: TGCGCCAGCAGCCTCACAAGAAACACTGAAGCTTTCTTT.

The count of this clone is one. This chain joins TRBV18 and TRBJ1-2; D is unclear. Germline CDR1 KGHSH, CDR2 LQKENI. This CDR3 is 15 amino acids long. V was pared by 6 bases and J by 4 bases, with 18 bases between. The CDR3 sequence is CASSTTTGEVYGYTF. In DNA, the CDR3 is TGTGCCAGCTCCACAACCACCGGGGAGGTCTATGGCTACACCTTC. The variable domain in full, completed from reference TRBV18 and TRBJ1-2, reads NAGVMQNPRHLVRRRGQEARLRCSPMKGHSHVYWYRQLPEEGLKFMVYLQKENIIDESGMPKERFSAEFPKEGPSILRIQQVVRGDSAAYFCASSTTTGEVYGYTFGSGTRLTVV.

This chain uses TRBV28 with TRBJ1-6; D remains unclear. Germline V gene sequence: CDR1 MDHEN, CDR2 SYDVKM. The V and J ends lost 3 bases and 7 bases respectively, with 13 bases between them. CDR3 size: 15 residues. This chain's CDR3 is CASSFQPGPNSPLHF. The CDR3 DNA sequence: TGTGCCAGCAGTTTTCAGCCAGGCCCCAATTCACCCCTCCACTTT.

The V gene is TRBV5-6, the J gene TRBJ1-2; D unresolved. There are 14 residues in the CDR3. V gave up 4 bases and J gave up 4 bases, with 14 bases separating them. The germline CDR1 and CDR2 sequences are SGHDT and YYEEEE. The CDR3 sequence is CASSMAGISYGYTF. CDR3 DNA: TGTGCCAGCAGCATGGCGGGAATCAGCTATGGCTACACCTTC.